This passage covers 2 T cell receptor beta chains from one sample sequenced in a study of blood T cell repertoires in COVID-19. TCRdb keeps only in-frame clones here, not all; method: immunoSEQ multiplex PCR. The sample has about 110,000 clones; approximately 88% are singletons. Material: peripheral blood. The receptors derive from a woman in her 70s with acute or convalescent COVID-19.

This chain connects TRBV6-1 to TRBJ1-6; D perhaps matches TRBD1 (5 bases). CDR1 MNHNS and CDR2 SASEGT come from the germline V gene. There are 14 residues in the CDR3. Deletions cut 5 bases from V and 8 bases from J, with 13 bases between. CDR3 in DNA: TGTGCCAGCAGTTCGACACCGGGGGATTCACCCCTCCACTTT. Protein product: CASSSTPGDSPLHF.

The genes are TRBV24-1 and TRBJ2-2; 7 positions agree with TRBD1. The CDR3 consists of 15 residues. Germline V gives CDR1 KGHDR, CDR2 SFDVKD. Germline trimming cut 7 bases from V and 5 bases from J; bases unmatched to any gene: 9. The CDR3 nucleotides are TGTGCCACCAGCCCACCGGGACAGTCAACCGGGGAGCTGTTTTTT. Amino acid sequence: CATSPPGQSTGELFF.